The clone carrying this T cell receptor (beta chain) was seen only a few times. Its antigen is not identified. The data stem from a study of T-cell memory formation after mild COVID-19. At the level of the study: Most TCR clusters belonged to a single donor. Study outcomes and limitations: Clones that contracted from day 15 to 85 were balanced CD4/CD8, while later expanders leaned CD4+. Nothing showed for sure that second-wave clones peaking on day 37 were SARS-CoV-2 specific.

TCRalpha and TCRbeta libraries used 5'RACE with constant-segment primers and UMIs. Via MiXCR, TCRdb re-called the 5' RACE reads, giving one row per CDR3 protein. The repertoire holds nearly 350,000 distinct CDR3 sequences, under 15% seen once, with about 21% in the top ten. Germline V gene data show CDR1 as MNHNS and CDR2 as SASEGT. Trimming removed 3 bases from V and 1 base from J, with 13 bases in between. The length of the CDR3 is 15 residues. The chain recombines TRBV6-1 with TRBJ2-7, with D unresolved. The material sequenced was PBMCs or a T cell subset sorted from them (not recorded which). The origin of this receptor is a man younger than 35 who had mild COVID-19 (a few samples of this study predate the infection). Cell type and time point are not known. CDR3: CASSEGSGPSYEQYF. The CDR3 DNA follows: TGTGCCAGCAGTGAGGGGTCAGGACCATCCTACGAGCAGTACTTC.